This TCR beta chain emerged from a study of naive and memory T cell subsets. Regarding the study as a whole: Activation and differentiation may alter RNA-based TCR counts. In CD4 and CD8 cells, diversity dropped from naive through EMRA.

This clonotype was observed a few times. The antigen is not known. Both TRBC1 and TRBC2 were covered by a beta constant-region primer of two equimolar oligonucleotides. In TCRdb, the UMI-ligation and nested PCR reads were re-called with MiXCR into one record per CDR3 protein. The table has 120,000 to 150,000 distinct CDR3 sequences, over 15% seen once; the top ten hold 0.14%. Sequencing was done on a sample of naive CD4+ T cells from blood. The sequence derives from a human donor in good health.

CDR3 residues: CASSLGTTLAEPQHF. The CDR3 bases are TGTGCCAGTAGCCTCGGAACCACCCTAGCGGAGCCCCAGCATTTT. The chain couples TRBV19 to TRBJ1-5; D not resolved. Germline assignment: CDR1 LNHDA and CDR2 SQIVND (reference sequence). This CDR3 is 15 amino acids long. The germline V and J ends were trimmed by 6 bases and 8 bases, with 20 bases remaining between them.